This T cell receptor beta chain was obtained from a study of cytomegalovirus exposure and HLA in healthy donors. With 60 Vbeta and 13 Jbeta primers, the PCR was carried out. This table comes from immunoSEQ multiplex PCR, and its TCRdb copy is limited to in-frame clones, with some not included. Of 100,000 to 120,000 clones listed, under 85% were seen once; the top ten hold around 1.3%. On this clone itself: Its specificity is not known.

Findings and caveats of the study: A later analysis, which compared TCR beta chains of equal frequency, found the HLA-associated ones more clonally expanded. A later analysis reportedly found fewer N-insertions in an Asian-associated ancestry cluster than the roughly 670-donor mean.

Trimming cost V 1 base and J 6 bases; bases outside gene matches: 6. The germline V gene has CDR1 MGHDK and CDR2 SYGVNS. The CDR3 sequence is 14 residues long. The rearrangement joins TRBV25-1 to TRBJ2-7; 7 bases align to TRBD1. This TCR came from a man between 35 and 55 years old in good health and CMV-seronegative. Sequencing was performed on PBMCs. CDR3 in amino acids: CASSELGTDLEQYF. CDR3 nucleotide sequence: TGTGCCAGCAGTGAATTGGGGACAGACCTCGAGCAGTACTTC.